The present T cell receptor (beta chain) was sequenced within a study of blood T cell repertoires in COVID-19. CDR3 length equals 14 residues. Germline V lookup: CDR1 SGHTA, CDR2 FQGTGA. V dropped 1 base and J dropped 2 bases, with 5 bases sitting between them. Repertoires were generated with immunoSEQ multiplex PCR, while TCRdb's copy carries only in-frame clones and drops some. This sample carries about 320,000 clones, about nine tenths of them seen once, and the ten largest clones take around 9%. Sequencing input: PBMCs or T cells enriched from blood (not recorded which). This clonotype was obtained from a woman under 30 who had recovered from COVID-19. The V and J genes are TRBV7-3 and TRBJ2-2; D is undetermined. The CDR3 sequence: CASSLIHNTGELFF. CDR3 nucleotide sequence: TGTGCCAGCAGCTTAATCCATAACACCGGGGAGCTGTTTTTT.